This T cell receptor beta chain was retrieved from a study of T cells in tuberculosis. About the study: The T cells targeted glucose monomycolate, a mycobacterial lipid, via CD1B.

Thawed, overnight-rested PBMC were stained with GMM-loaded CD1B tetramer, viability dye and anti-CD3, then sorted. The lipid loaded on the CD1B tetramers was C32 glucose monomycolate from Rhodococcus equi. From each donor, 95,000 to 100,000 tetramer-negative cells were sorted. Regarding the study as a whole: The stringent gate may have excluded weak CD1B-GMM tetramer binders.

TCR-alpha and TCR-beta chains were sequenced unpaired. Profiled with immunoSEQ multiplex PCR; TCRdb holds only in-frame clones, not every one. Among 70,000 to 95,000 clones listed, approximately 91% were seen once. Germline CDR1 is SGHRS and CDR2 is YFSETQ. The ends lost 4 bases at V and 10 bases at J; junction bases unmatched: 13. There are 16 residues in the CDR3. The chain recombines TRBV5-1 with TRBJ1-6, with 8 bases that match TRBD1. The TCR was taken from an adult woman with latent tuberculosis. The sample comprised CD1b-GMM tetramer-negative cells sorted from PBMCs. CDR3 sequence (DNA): TGCGCCAGCAGCGTTGGACAGGGCATAGTAGGGTCACCCCTCCACTTT. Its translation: CASSVGQGIVGSPLHF.